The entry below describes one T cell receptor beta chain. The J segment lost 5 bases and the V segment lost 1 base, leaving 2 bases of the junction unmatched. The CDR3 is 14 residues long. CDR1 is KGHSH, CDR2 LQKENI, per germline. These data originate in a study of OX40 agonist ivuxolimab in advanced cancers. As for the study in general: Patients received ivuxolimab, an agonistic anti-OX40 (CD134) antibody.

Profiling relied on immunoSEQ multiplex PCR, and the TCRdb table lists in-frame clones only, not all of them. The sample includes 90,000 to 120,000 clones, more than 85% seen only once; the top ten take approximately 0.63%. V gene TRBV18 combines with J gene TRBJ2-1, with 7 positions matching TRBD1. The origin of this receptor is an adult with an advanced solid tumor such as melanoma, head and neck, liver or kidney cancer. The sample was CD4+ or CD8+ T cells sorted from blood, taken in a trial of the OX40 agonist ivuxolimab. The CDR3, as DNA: TGTGCCAGCTCACCACAGAGGGGGCACAATGAGCAGTTCTTC. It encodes CASSPQRGHNEQFF.